One sample yielded the 3 T cell receptor beta chains listed below, sequenced in a study of blood T cells in healthy people across ages. Then a second PCR, running about 6 to 12 cycles, was carried out with a sample-barcoded 5' primer and a J-beta primer mix. MiXCR, applied by TCRdb to the 5' RACE reads, yields one record per CDR3 protein. The table shows 720,000 or so distinct CDR3 sequences, with approximately 40% occurring only once. Sequencing was carried out using blood. The receptors shown here come from a man of 80 years or more in good health.

By sample fraction, this clonotype is large. A single base separates this from a much larger clone, so it may be a read error. This chain joins TRBV10-3 and TRBJ2-1; D unresolved. The last part of the DNA fits TRBJ2-7 better; the J call may be wrong. The CDR3 is 13 amino acids. Germline V gene data show CDR1 as ENHRY and CDR2 as SYGVKD. This CDR3 is CAISEWIYNEQYF. For the CDR3, the DNA is TGTGCCATCAGTGAGTGGATATACAATGAGCAGTACTTC.

Ten or more counts support this clonotype. The rearrangement joins TRBV5-1 to TRBJ2-5, with D uncertain. Germline assignment: CDR1 SGHRS and CDR2 YFSETQ. This CDR3 comprises 14 residues. Trimming pared 2 bases from V and 2 bases from J, leaving 10 bases between. This CDR3 is CASSFSGGQETQYF. CDR3 bases: TGCGCCAGCAGCTTTTCGGGCGGTCAAGAGACCCAGTACTTC.

This clonotype was detected many times. V usage is TRBV5-1 and J usage is TRBJ2-7; no reliable D call. There are 14 residues in the CDR3. Germline V gene sequence: CDR1 SGHRS, CDR2 YFSETQ. V lost 0 bases, J lost 4 bases, and 11 bases lay in between. For the CDR3, the DNA is TGCGCCAGCAGCTTGGGCCAGGACCTGTACGAGCAGTACTTC. It codes for CASSLGQDLYEQYF.